One T cell receptor (beta chain) is described in this entry. Authors' processing steps: It was from reference gene primer amplification that nucleated cell counts were estimated. Assay used: immunoSEQ multiplex PCR; TCRdb lists only in-frame clones, some missing. The D gene and trimming were derived from the DNA, and the V and J assignments and clone size from that table. The repertoire consists of about 32,000 clones, with 75% to 90% occurring once and the leading ten covering 35% to 55%. From germline, CDR1 is KGHSH and CDR2 LQKENI. Trimming removed 1 base from V and 3 bases from J, with 6 bases in between. The CDR3 is made up of 13 amino acids. These data originate in a study of blood T cell repertoires in COVID-19. Study-wide context: Acute and convalescent COVID-19 samples came from the United States, Italy and Spain.

V usage is TRBV18 and J usage is TRBJ2-5, with D perhaps TRBD1 (5 bases). The receptor was isolated from a man aged 60 to 75 with active or convalescent COVID-19. The sequencing input was peripheral blood. The CDR3 sequence: CASSPRQKETQYF. CDR3 bases: TGTGCCAGCTCACCACGACAGAAAGAGACCCAGTACTTC.